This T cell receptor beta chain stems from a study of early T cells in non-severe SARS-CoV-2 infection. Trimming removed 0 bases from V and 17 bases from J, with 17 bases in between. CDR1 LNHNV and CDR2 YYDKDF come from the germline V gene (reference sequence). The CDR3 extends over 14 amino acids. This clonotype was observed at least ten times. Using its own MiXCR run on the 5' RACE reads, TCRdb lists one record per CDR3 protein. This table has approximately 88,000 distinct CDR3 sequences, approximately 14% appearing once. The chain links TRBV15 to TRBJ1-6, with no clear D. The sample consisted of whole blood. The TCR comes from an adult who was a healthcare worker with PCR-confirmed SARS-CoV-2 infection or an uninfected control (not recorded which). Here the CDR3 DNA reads TGTGCCACCAGCAGAGATCGAGCGACTCCGAATTTCCACTTT. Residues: CATSRDRATPNFHF.